These 25 T cell receptor beta chains were all obtained from the same sample, sequenced in a study of regulatory T cells in long-lasting Graves disease (dated by TCRdb to the early 2020s). The time point label, read with the paper, signifies: persistent/refractory GD, antithyroid drugs over 5 years with positive TRAb. For both TCR sequencing and RNA sequencing, RNA was extracted from PBMCs using TRIzol. The method was multiplex PCR. Data came from an Illumina HiSeq 4000. iRepertoire HTBI primers and Arm-PCR amplification of CDR3 regions were used to construct TCR beta libraries. The public reads were reanalyzed by TCRdb: fastp trimming at Q25, MiXCR alignment, in-frame beta chains only. Rows are combined by CDR3 protein, so each entry shows the most common genes and DNA. The sample contains some 330,000 distinct CDR3 sequences, 20% to 25% of them found a single time. The ten largest clones capture around 30% of the sample.

Specimen: peripheral blood mononuclear cells (PBMCs), collected when the disease was refractory, from a patient treated with antithyroid drugs. The origin of the receptors is a woman between 40 and 50 years old with Graves disease. Donor details come from another sample of the same person, matched by shared clones.

This clonotype was seen repeatedly, ten times or more. Written as DNA, the CDR3 is TGTGCCAGCAGGGGTAGCGGGTACGCGGGCGAGCAGTACTTC. It is translated as CASRGSGYAGEQYF. The V call is TRBV28, the J call TRBJ2-7; 7 bases agree with TRBD2. Trimming removed 6 bases from V and 6 bases from J; junction bases left unmatched: 11. The CDR3 consists of 14 residues. Looked up from germline, CDR1 is MDHEN and CDR2 is SYDVKM. Full variable domain (rest looked up from reference TRBV28 and TRBJ2-7): DVKVTQSSRYLVKRTGEKVFLECVQDMDHENMFWYRQDPGLGLRLIYFSYDVKMKEKGDIPEGYSVSREKKERFSLILESASTNQTSMYLCASRGSGYAGEQYFGPGTRLTVT.

The chain recombines TRBV7-3 with TRBJ2-5; 8 positions match TRBD1. V gave up 3 bases and J gave up 5 bases; unmatched junction bases: 2. Germline values: CDR1 SGHTA, CDR2 FQGTGA. The length of the CDR3 is 13 residues. The chain's CDR3 is CASSFRGRETQYF. DNA of the CDR3: TGTGCCAGCAGCTTCAGGGGGCGGGAGACCCAGTACTTC.

The J gene is TRBJ2-4, the V gene TRBV7-2, with 10 nucleotides matching TRBD2. CDR3 length: 19 residues. Trimming removed 1 base from V and 1 base from J; junction bases left unmatched: 10. Germline values: CDR1 SGHTA, CDR2 FQGNSA. The CDR3 region has the DNA TGTGCCAGCAGCTTAGGAAGACTAGCGGGCCAATTGGCCAAAAACATTCAGTACTTC. Protein: CASSLGRLAGQLAKNIQYF.

Comments on this clonotype: This may stem from a read error, because a much larger clone lies one nucleotide away. The gene calls are TRBV28 and TRBJ2-7; the D is unclear. Per germline, CDR1 MDHEN and CDR2 SYDVKM. The CDR3 is 10 amino acids. V lost 7 bases, J lost 4 bases, and 5 bases lay in between. The CDR3: CASTLYEQYV. The CDR3 nucleotides are TGTGCCAGCACCCTGTACGAGCAGTACGTC.

The chain recombines TRBV5-5 with TRBJ2-2; 11 bases are shared with TRBD2. CDR3 length equals 17 residues. Germline V gives CDR1 SGHKS, CDR2 YYEKEE (reference sequence). Trimming took 6 bases from V and 1 from J; bases not matched to a gene: 8. CDR3 loop: CASNRLLAGVNTGELFF. The CDR3 DNA is TGTGCCAGCAACCGACTACTAGCGGGAGTGAACACCGGGGAGCTGTTTTTT.

This clonotype was detected many times. Being one base from a much bigger clone, this may be a read error. The chain joins TRBV7-9 to TRBJ2-5; D is perhaps TRBD1 (6 bases). The V gene lost 5 bases and the J gene lost 0 bases, with 10 bases spanning the gap. The CDR3 totals 14 residues. CDR1 is SEHNR and CDR2 is FQNEAQ in the germline V gene (reference sequence). Here the CDR3 reads CASSPDRNQETQYF. As DNA, the CDR3 is TGTGCCAGCAGCCCCGACAGGAACCAAGAGACCCAGTACTTC.

This clonotype came up many times. V gene TRBV15 combines with J gene TRBJ2-7, with TRBD2 as a possible D gene (5 bases). Per the germline V gene, CDR1 is LNHNV and CDR2 is YYDKDF (reference sequence). CDR3 length equals 16 residues. V was clipped by 2 bases and J by 4 bases, with 18 bases between them. The CDR3 loop reads CATSRKRAAVGYEQYF. CDR3 DNA sequence: TGTGCCACCAGCAGAAAAAGAGCGGCAGTAGGTTACGAGCAGTACTTC.

The table lists this clonotype with many counts. The chain couples TRBV6-1 to TRBJ1-2; D is unclear. Per the germline V gene, CDR1 is MNHNS and CDR2 is SASEGT. The CDR3 contains 14 residues. The V end was cut by 1 base, the J end by 0 bases, with 6 bases between. This CDR3 is CASSEGGANYGYTF. As DNA, the CDR3 is TGTGCCAGCAGTGAAGGGGGAGCTAACTATGGCTACACCTTC.

The rearrangement uses TRBV30 and TRBJ2-2; 10 positions match TRBD1. The CDR3 is 15 amino acids. The junction had 3 bases not matched to a gene; V was cut back by 0 bases and J by 5 bases. In germline, CDR1 is GTSNPN, CDR2 SVGIG (reference sequence). For the CDR3, the DNA is TGTGCCTGGAGTGTCGACAGGGGGCGAACCGGGGAGCTGTTTTTT. Encoded protein: CAWSVDRGRTGELFF.

This chain connects TRBV10-3 to TRBJ1-1, with TRBD1 matching over 7 bases. CDR1 is ENHRY, CDR2 SYGVKD, per germline. The CDR3 is 17 residues long. J was trimmed by 5 bases and V by 3 bases; bases with no gene match: 15. The CDR3 DNA sequence: TGTGCCATCAGTGAATCCCCTAGGGCAGGGGGGACGACTGAAGCTTTCTTT. Amino acid sequence: CAISESPRAGGTTEAFF.

This clonotype was observed once. The chain is built from TRBV24-1 and TRBJ2-3; the D is unclear. Trimming removed 5 bases from V and 2 bases from J, with 10 bases in between. The CDR3 length is 14 residues. Germline CDR1 and CDR2: KGHDR and SFDVKD. The CDR3 DNA reads TGTGCCACCAGTGGCGTCGCCTCCACAGATACGCAGTATTTT. Translation: CATSGVASTDTQYF.

The chain uses TRBV20-1 and TRBJ2-7; 12 bases are shared with TRBD2. The CDR3 length is 13 residues. The V gene end was trimmed by 2 bases and the J gene end by 7 bases; junction bases not matched to a gene: 3. Looked up from germline, CDR1 is DFQATT and CDR2 is SNEGSKA (reference sequence). The CDR3 region is CSARLAGGLEQYF. CDR3 bases: TGCAGTGCTAGACTAGCGGGAGGGCTAGAGCAGTACTTC.

This clonotype was seen a few times. The CDR3 region has the DNA TGTGCCAGCACCCTTGGGCAGGGGGAAACTGGGGCCAACGTCCTGACTTTC. This codes for CASTLGQGETGANVLTF. The rearrangement uses TRBV7-9 and TRBJ2-6; 7 positions agree with TRBD1. The germline CDR1 and CDR2 sequences are SEHNR and FQNEAQ (reference sequence). V lost 7 bases, J lost 2 bases, and 11 bases stayed unmatched. The CDR3 has 17 residues.

The table lists this clonotype with a count of one. The V call is TRBV20-1, the J call TRBJ2-1, with a weak D call TRBD2 (6 bases). Germline CDR1 reads DFQATT; CDR2 reads SNEGSKA (reference sequence). The V gene lost 7 bases and the J gene lost 8 bases, with 18 bases spanning the gap. The CDR3 is made up of 13 amino acids. CDR3 loop: CSVMGLPGDEQFF. The CDR3 DNA reads as TGCAGTGTCATGGGACTCCCTGGCGATGAGCAGTTCTTC.

The rearrangement links TRBV6-1 to TRBJ2-4; TRBD2 agrees at 13 bases. Germline CDR1 MNHNS, CDR2 SASEGT. J lost 6 bases, V lost 1 base, and 3 bases had no gene match. The CDR3 loop spans 16 amino acids. The CDR3 region is CASSEGRTSGRNIQYF. The CDR3 coding sequence is TGTGCCAGCAGTGAAGGGAGGACTAGCGGGAGAAACATTCAGTACTTC.

This clonotype was seen many times. This chain joins TRBV12-3 or TRBV12-4 and TRBJ2-2; D might be TRBD2 (6 bases). The CDR3 is 15 residues long. Trimming took 4 bases from V and 0 from J, leaving 9 bases between them. CDR3 amino acids: CASSYGSANTGELFF. The CDR3 nucleotides are TGTGCCAGCAGTTACGGGAGCGCGAACACCGGGGAGCTGTTTTTT.

This clonotype was found many times. The J gene is TRBJ2-5, the V gene TRBV2; TRBD2 agrees at 9 bases. The CDR3 sequence is 16 residues long. V shed 6 bases and J 6 bases; nucleotides not matched to a gene: 14. The germline V gene has CDR1 SNHLY and CDR2 FYNNEI. In nucleotides, the CDR3 is TGTGCCAGCAGGACTTTTAGTAGCGGGAGCATCCAGACCCAGTACTTC. Its translation is CASRTFSSGSIQTQYF.

Worth noting for this clonotype: With a much larger clone just one base away, this may be a read error. The rearrangement uses TRBV6-5 and TRBJ1-2, with D maybe TRBD1 (6 bases). This CDR3 is built from 16 residues. In germline, CDR1 is MNHEY, CDR2 SVGAGI. The CDR3 reads CARSSPTRGAPYGYTF. The CDR3 nucleotides are TGTGCCCGCAGTTCCCCGACCAGGGGTGCCCCCTATGGCTACACCTTC.

This clonotype was detected ten times or more. The chain links TRBV13 to TRBJ2-5; 7 bases are shared with TRBD1. The trim removed 5 bases at V and 0 bases at J, leaving 6 bases unmatched. The germline V gene encodes CDR1 PRHDT and CDR2 FYEKMQ (reference sequence). This CDR3 comprises 15 residues. DNA for the CDR3: TGTGCCAGCAGCCGTGGGACAGCCTACCAAGAGACCCAGTACTTC. Amino acid sequence: CASSRGTAYQETQYF.

This clonotype came up many times. The V gene is TRBV6-1, the J gene TRBJ1-5; D gene uncertain. Germline values: CDR1 MNHNS, CDR2 SASEGT. This CDR3 is built from 11 residues. The V gene lost 3 bases and the J gene lost 11 bases, with 8 bases spanning the gap. The CDR3 spells CASSDFRSQHF. The CDR3 DNA sequence: TGTGCCAGCAGTGATTTTAGGTCCCAGCATTTT.

V gene TRBV6-2 or TRBV6-3 combines with J gene TRBJ1-1; weak D call: TRBD1 (6 bases). V was cut by 2 bases and J by 1 base, with 14 bases left in between. CDR3 size: 16 residues. Looked up from germline, CDR1 is MNHEY and CDR2 is SVGEGT. The CDR3 DNA is TGTGCCAGCAGTTACAGTTTGACAGGCCGGAACACTGAAGCTTTCTTT. Protein sequence: CASSYSLTGRNTEAFF.

This clonotype was seen ten or more times. The V and J genes are TRBV7-2 and TRBJ2-4; D gene uncertain. From germline, CDR1 is SGHTA and CDR2 FQGNSA. This CDR3 comprises 17 residues. The ends were cut back, 0 bases at V and 0 bases at J, with 12 bases in the middle. CDR3 nucleotide sequence: TGTGCCAGCAGCTTAGCTACCTTTTGGCTAGCCAAAAACATTCAGTACTTC. The encoded protein is CASSLATFWLAKNIQYF.

The sample holds a few counts of this clonotype. The rearrangement uses TRBV3-1 and TRBJ2-7; 8 bases align to TRBD2. The CDR3 runs to 12 residues. Germline loops: CDR1 LGHDT, CDR2 YNNKEL (reference sequence). The CDR3 region has the DNA TGTGCGTCGGGAGGGGCCCCCTACGAGCAGTACTTC. Translated: CASGGAPYEQYF.

This clonotype came up a few times. V usage is TRBV29-1 and J usage is TRBJ1-2, with 10 bases lining up with TRBD1. Germline-derived CDR1 and CDR2 are SQVTM and ANQGSEA. Germline trimming cut 7 bases from V and 8 bases from J; bases unmatched to any gene: 19. This CDR3 contains 16 residues. The CDR3 sequence: CSAITGTGDKRVGYTF. In DNA form, the CDR3 reads TGCAGCGCGATAACCGGGACAGGGGACAAGCGGGTGGGCTACACCTTC. Looking up the rest from reference TRBV29-1 and TRBJ1-2 gives the full variable domain: SAVISQKPSRDICQRGTSLTIQCQVDSQVTMMFWYRQQPGQSLTLIATANQGSEATYESGFVIDKFPISRPNLTFSTLTVSNMSPEDSSIYLCSAITGTGDKRVGYTFGSGTRLTVV.

This clonotype showed up just a few times. The chain links TRBV5-5 to TRBJ1-1; maybe TRBD1 (5 bases). This CDR3 contains 15 residues. Between the trimmed V and J ends, which lost 4 bases and 0 bases, there was a span of 13 bases. In germline, CDR1 is SGHKS, CDR2 YYEKEE (reference sequence). CDR3 protein: CASSVQVFLNTEAFF. As DNA, the CDR3 is TGTGCCAGCAGCGTACAGGTCTTCCTGAACACTGAAGCTTTCTTT. The full variable domain, completed using reference TRBV5-5 and TRBJ1-1, is DAGVTQSPTHLIKTRGQQVTLRCSPISGHKSVSWYQQVLGQGPQFIFQYYEKEERGRGNFPDRFSARQFPNYSSELNVNALLLGDSALYLCASSVQVFLNTEAFFGQGTRLTVV.